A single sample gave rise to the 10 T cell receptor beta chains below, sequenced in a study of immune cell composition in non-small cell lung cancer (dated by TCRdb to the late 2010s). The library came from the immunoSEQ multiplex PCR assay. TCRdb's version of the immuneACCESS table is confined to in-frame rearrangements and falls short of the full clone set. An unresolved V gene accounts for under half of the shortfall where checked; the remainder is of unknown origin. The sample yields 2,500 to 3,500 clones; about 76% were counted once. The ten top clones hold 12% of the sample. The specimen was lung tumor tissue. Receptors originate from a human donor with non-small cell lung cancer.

The CDR3 here is CASSLDGGGDEQYF. The CDR3 DNA follows: TGTGCCAGCAGCTTAGACGGCGGGGGGGACGAGCAGTACTTC. The chain recombines TRBV7-9 with TRBJ2-7, with 9 bases identical to TRBD2. The CDR3 loop spans 14 amino acids. V gave up 1 base and J gave up 5 bases; unmatched junction bases: 3. The germline V gene encodes CDR1 SEHNR and CDR2 FQNEAQ (reference sequence).

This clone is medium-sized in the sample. The CDR3 coding sequence is TGTGCCATCAGGGCGGGGGGATCCGGGGAGCTGTTTTTT. Translated, it gives CAIRAGGSGELFF. The chain carries TRBV27 and TRBJ2-2; TRBD2 agrees at 8 bases. The CDR3 is 13 residues long. In germline, CDR1 is MNHEY, CDR2 SMNVEV (reference sequence). V shed 10 bases, J shed 6 bases, and the junction held 7 bases outside the gene matches.

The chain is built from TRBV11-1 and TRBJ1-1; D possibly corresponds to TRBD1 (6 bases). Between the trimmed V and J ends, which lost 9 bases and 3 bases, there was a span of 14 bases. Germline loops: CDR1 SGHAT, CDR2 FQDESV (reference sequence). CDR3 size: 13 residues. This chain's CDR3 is CASTQGYHTEAFF. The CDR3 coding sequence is TGTGCCAGTACACAGGGTTATCACACTGAAGCTTTCTTT.

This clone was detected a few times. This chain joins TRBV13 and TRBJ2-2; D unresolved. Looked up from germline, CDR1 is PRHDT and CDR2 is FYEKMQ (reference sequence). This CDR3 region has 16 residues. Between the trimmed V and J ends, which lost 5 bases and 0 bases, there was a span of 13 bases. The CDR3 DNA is TGTGCCAGCAGCGCAATACTGAGTACGAACACCGGGGAGCTGTTTTTT. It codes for CASSAILSTNTGELFF. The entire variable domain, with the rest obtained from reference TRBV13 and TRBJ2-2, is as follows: AAGVIQSPRHLIKEKRETATLKCYPIPRHDTVYWYQQGPGQDPQFLISFYEKMQSDKGSIPDRFSAQQFSDYHSELNMSSLELGDSALYFCASSAILSTNTGELFFGEGSRLTVL.

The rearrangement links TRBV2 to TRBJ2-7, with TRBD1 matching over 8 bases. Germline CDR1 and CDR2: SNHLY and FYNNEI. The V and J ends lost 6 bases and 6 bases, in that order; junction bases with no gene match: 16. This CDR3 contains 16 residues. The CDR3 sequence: CASRRRYGTGSGEQYF. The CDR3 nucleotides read TGTGCCAGCAGGCGGCGGTATGGGACAGGCTCGGGCGAGCAGTACTTC. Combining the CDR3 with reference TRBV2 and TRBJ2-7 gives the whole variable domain EPEVTQTPSHQVTQMGQEVILRCVPISNHLYFYWYRQILGQKVEFLVSFYNNEISEKSEIFDDQFSVERPDGSNFTLKIRSTKLEDSAMYFCASRRRYGTGSGEQYFGPGTRLTVT.

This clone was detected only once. The CDR3 here is CASSKRTGTTEKLFF. The CDR3 DNA follows: TGCGCCAGCAGTAAAAGGACAGGGACGACTGAAAAACTGTTTTTT. J is TRBJ1-4 and V is TRBV5-1; 8 bases agree with TRBD1. J lost 7 bases, V lost 5 bases, and 10 bases had no gene match. This CDR3 region has 15 residues. Looked up from germline, CDR1 is SGHRS and CDR2 is YFSETQ.

Written as DNA, the CDR3 is TGTGCCAGCTCGCCGGGACAGGGGTCCTACGAGCAGTACTTC. Protein: CASSPGQGSYEQYF. The chain couples TRBV18 to TRBJ2-7; 10 bases align to TRBD1. The CDR3 contains 14 residues. From germline, CDR1 is KGHSH and CDR2 LQKENI. V was pared by 6 bases and J by 1 base, with 3 bases of the junction left unmatched.

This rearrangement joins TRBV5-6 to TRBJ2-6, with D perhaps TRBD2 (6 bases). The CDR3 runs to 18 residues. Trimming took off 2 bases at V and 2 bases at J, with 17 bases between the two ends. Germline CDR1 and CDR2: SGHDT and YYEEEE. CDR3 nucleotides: TGTGCCAGCAGCTTAGGACGTGTCGGGAGTGCTGGGGCCAACGTCCTGACTTTC. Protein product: CASSLGRVGSAGANVLTF.

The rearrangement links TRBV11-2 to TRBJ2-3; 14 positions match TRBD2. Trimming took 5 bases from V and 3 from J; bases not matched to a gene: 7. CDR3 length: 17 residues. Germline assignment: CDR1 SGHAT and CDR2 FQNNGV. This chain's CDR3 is CASSPGTSGGPTDTQYF. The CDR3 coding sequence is TGTGCCAGCAGCCCCGGGACTAGCGGGGGACCAACAGATACGCAGTATTTT. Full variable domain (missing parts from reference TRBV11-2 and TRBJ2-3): EAGVAQSPRYKIIEKRQSVAFWCNPISGHATLYWYQQILGQGPKLLIQFQNNGVVDDSQLPKDRFSAERLKGVDSTLKIQPAKLEDSAVYLCASSPGTSGGPTDTQYFGPGTRLTVL.

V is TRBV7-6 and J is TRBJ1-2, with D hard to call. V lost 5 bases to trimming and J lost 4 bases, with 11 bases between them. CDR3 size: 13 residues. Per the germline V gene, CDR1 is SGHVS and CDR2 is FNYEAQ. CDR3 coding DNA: TGTGCCAGCAGCCCACGTGAGGCCTATGGCTACACCTTC. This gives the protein CASSPREAYGYTF.